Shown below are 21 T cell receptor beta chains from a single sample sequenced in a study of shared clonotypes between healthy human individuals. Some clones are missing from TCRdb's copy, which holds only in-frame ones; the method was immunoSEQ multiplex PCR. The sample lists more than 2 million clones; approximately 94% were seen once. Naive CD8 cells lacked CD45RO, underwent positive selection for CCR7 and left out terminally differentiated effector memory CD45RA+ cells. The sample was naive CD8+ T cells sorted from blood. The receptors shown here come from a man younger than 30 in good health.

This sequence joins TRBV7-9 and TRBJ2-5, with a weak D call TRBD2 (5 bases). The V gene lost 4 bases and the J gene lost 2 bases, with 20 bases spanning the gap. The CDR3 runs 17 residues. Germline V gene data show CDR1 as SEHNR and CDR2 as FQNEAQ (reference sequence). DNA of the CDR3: TGTGCCAGCAGCTGCCCTGAGAGACGGACTGGTCAAGAGACCCAGTACTTC. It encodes CASSCPERRTGQETQYF. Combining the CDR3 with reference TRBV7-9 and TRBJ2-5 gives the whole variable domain DTGVSQNPRHKITKRGQNVTFRCDPISEHNRLYWYRQTLGQGPEFLTYFQNEAQLEKSRLLSDRFSAERPKGSFSTLEIQRTEQGDSAMYLCASSCPERRTGQETQYFGPGTRLLVL.

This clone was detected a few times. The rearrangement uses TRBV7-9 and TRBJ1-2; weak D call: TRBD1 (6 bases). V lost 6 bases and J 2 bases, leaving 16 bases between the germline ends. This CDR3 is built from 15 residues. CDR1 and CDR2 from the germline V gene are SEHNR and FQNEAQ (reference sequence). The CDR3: CASRATGVWNYGYTF. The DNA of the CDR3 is TGTGCCAGCAGGGCGACAGGCGTTTGGAACTATGGCTACACCTTC.

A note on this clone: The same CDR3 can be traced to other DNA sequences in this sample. In DNA, the CDR3 is TGTGCCAGCAGCTTAGTAGTACTTCAAGAGACCCAGTACTTC. Translating gives CASSLVVLQETQYF. This chain links TRBV7-9 with TRBJ2-5; no clear D. The V end lost 1 base, the J end lost 2 bases, and 8 bases lay between the germline ends. The CDR3 spans 14 residues. The germline V gene has CDR1 SEHNR and CDR2 FQNEAQ (reference sequence).

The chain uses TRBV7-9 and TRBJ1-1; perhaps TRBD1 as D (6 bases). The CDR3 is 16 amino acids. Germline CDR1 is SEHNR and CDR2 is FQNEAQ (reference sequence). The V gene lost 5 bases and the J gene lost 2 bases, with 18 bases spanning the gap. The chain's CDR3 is CASSPEHKGDNTEAFF. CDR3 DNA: TGTGCCAGCAGCCCGGAACACAAGGGGGATAACACTGAAGCTTTCTTT.

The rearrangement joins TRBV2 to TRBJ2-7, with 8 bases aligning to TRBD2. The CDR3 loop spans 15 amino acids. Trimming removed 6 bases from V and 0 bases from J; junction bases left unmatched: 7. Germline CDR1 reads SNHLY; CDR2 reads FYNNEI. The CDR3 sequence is CASSVGLAGSYEQYF. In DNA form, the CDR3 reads TGTGCCAGCAGCGTCGGGCTAGCGGGCTCCTACGAGCAGTACTTC.

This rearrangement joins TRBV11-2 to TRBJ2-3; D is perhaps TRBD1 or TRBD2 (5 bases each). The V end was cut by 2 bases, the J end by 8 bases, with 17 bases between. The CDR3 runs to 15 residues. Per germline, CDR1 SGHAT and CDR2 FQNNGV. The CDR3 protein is CASSLSGRDPVTQYF. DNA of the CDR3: TGTGCCAGCAGCTTATCCGGCCGGGACCCTGTTACGCAGTATTTT.

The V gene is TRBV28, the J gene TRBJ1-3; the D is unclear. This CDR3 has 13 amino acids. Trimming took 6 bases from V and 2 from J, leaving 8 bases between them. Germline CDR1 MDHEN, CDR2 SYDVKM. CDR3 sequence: CASRSGAGNTIYF. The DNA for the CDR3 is TGTGCCAGCAGGTCAGGTGCTGGAAACACCATATATTTT.

Written as DNA, the CDR3 is TGTGCCTGGAGTCCCCTATCCTGGAACGGGGACACGCAGTATTTT. It yields the protein CAWSPLSWNGDTQYF. V gene TRBV30 combines with J gene TRBJ2-3; the D call may be TRBD1 or TRBD2 (5 bases each). The CDR3 runs to 15 residues. Germline V gives CDR1 GTSNPN, CDR2 SVGIG (reference sequence). Trimming took 2 bases from V and 9 from J, leaving 21 bases between them. The whole variable domain, filled in from reference TRBV30 and TRBJ2-3, reads SQTIHQWPATLVQPVGSPLSLECTVEGTSNPNLYWYRQAAGRGLQLLFYSVGIGQISSEVPQNLSASRPQDRQFILSSKKLLLSDSGFYLCAWSPLSWNGDTQYFGPGTRLTVL.

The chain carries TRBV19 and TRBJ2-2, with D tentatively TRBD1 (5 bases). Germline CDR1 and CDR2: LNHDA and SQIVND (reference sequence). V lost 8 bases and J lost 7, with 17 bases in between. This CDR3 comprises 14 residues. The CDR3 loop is CASGVPPGNGELFF. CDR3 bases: TGTGCCAGTGGGGTTCCCCCAGGGAACGGGGAGCTGTTTTTT.

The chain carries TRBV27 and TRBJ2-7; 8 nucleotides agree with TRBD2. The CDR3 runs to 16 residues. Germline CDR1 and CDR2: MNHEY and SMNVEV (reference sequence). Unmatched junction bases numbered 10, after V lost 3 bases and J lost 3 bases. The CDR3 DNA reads TGTGCCAGCAGTTTTTCCGCGGGGGGACTCCTCTACGAGCAGTACTTC. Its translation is CASSFSAGGLLYEQYF.

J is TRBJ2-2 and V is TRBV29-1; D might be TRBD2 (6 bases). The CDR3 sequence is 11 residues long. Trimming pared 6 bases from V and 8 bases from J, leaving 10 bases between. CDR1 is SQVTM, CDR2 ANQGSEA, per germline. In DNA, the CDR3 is TGCAGCGTCTTAGGAGGGGGGGAGCTGTTTTTT. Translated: CSVLGGGELFF.

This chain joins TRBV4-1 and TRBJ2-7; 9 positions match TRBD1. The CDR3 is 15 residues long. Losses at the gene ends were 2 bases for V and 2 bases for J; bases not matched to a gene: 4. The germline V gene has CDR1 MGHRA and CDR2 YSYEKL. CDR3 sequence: CASSQTGGATYEQYF. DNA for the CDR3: TGCGCCAGCAGCCAAACAGGGGGCGCAACCTACGAGCAGTACTTC.

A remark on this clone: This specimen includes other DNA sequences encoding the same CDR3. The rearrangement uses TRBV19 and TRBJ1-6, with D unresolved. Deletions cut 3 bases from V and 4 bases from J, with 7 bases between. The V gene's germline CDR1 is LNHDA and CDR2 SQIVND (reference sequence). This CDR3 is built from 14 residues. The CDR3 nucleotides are TGTGCCAGTAGTATCGGAGATTATAATTCACCCCTCCACTTT. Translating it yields CASSIGDYNSPLHF.

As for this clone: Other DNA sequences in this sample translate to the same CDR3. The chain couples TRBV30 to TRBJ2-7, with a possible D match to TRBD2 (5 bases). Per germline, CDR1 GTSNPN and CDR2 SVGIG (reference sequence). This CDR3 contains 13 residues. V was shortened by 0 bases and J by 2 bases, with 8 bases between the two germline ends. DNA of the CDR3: TGTGCCTGGAGTGTGGGAGTGACCTACGAGCAGTACTTC. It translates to CAWSVGVTYEQYF.

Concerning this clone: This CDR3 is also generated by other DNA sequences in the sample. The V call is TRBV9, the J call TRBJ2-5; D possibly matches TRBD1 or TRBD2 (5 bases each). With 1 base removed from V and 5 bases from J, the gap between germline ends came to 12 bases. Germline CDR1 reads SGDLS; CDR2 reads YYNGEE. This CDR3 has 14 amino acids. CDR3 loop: CASSVSGAGETQYF. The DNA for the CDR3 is TGTGCCAGCAGCGTAAGTGGGGCGGGCGAGACCCAGTACTTC.

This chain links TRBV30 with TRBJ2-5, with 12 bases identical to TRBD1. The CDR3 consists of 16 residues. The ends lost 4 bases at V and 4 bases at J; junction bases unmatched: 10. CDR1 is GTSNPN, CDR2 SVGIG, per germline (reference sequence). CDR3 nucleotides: TGTGCCTGGACCTCCGGGACAGGGGGCGCGTCAGAGACCCAGTACTTC. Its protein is CAWTSGTGGASETQYF.

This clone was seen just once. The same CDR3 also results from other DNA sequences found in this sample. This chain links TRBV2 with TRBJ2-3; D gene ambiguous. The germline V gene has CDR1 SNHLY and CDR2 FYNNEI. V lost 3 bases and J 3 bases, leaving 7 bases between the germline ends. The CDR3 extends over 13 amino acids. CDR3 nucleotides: TGTGCCAGCAGTGAGGGCAGGACAGATACGCAGTATTTT. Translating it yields CASSEGRTDTQYF.

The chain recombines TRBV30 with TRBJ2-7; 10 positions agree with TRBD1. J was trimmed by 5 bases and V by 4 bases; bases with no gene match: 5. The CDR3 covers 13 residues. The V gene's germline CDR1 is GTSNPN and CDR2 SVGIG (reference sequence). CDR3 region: CAWIRTGGHEQYF. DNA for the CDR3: TGTGCCTGGATAAGGACAGGGGGTCACGAGCAGTACTTC.

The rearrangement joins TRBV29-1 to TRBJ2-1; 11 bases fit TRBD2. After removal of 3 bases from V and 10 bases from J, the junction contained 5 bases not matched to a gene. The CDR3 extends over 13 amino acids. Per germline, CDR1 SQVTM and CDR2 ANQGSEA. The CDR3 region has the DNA TGCAGCGTTGACGGACTAGCGGGTTACGAGCAGTTCTTC. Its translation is CSVDGLAGYEQFF.

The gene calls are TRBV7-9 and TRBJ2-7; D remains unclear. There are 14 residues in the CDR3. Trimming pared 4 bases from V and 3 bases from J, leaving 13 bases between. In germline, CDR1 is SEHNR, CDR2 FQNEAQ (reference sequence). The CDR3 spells CASSSLAQSYEQYF. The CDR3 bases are TGTGCCAGCAGCTCTCTGGCACAGAGCTACGAGCAGTACTTC.

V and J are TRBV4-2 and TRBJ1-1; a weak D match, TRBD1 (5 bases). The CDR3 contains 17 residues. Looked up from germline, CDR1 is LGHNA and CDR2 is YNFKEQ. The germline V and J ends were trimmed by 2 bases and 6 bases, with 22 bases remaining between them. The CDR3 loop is CASSQTSPAGLGAEAFF. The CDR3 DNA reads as TGTGCCAGCAGCCAAACGTCCCCGGCAGGGCTAGGTGCTGAAGCTTTCTTT.